The 26 T cell receptor beta chains below all came from one sample that was sequenced in a study of molecular identifiers for immune sequencing clone quantification. TCRdb reanalysed the PCR reads using MiXCR and keeps one entry per CDR3 protein. The sample lists about 630,000 distinct CDR3 sequences, 25% seen once, with about 0.84% in the top ten. Sequencing was performed on naive CD8+ T cells from blood, with Jurkat cell RNA spiked in. Described subset: FACS-sorted CD8+CD4-CCR7+CD45RA+ naive T cells. The receptors here all came from a human donor in good health. Some libraries in this study had Jurkat cell RNA spiked in.

As to this clonotype: This could be a read error, since a much larger clone is one nucleotide away. The chain links TRBV14 to TRBJ2-5; D not certain. Trimming took off 1 base at V and 7 bases at J, with 16 bases between the two ends. The CDR3 consists of 15 residues. Germline V gene lookup returns CDR1 SGHDN and CDR2 FVKESK. CDR3 in amino acids: CASSQVGGLWGTQYF. CDR3 DNA sequence: TGTGCCAGCAGCCAAGTGGGCGGCCTTTGGGGGACCCAGTACTTC.

This clonotype was found many times. J is TRBJ2-3 and V is TRBV12-3 or TRBV12-4; TRBD1 matches 7 bases. This CDR3 contains 15 residues. Unmatched junction bases numbered 6, after V lost 6 bases and J lost 0 bases. This chain's CDR3 is CASSSGTASTDTQYF. The CDR3 bases are TGTGCCAGCAGCTCCGGGACAGCTAGCACAGATACGCAGTATTTT.

V and J are TRBV4-3 and TRBJ1-2; no definite D call. The CDR3 is 14 amino acids. Trimming took 4 bases from V and 0 from J, leaving 9 bases between them. Germline loops: CDR1 LGHNA, CDR2 YSLEER. CDR3 DNA: TGCGCCAGCAGCCTGATCGGGGCTAACTATGGCTACACCTTC. This encodes CASSLIGANYGYTF.

The sample holds many counts of this clonotype. The chain carries TRBV30 and TRBJ2-2; 8 bases are a match to TRBD2. The CDR3 sequence is 17 residues long. Germline assignment: CDR1 GTSNPN and CDR2 SVGIG (reference sequence). The V segment lost 3 bases and the J segment 5 bases; nucleotides outside the gene matches: 14. The CDR3 reads CAWRERKRGRRTGELFF. The CDR3, as DNA: TGTGCCTGGAGGGAAAGAAAGCGGGGGCGTAGAACCGGGGAGCTGTTTTTT.

The chain joins TRBV27 to TRBJ2-7; possibly TRBD2 for D (6 bases). Trimming stripped 3 bases from V and 3 bases from J, with 21 bases between. The CDR3 totals 17 residues. CDR1 is MNHEY and CDR2 is SMNVEV in the germline V gene (reference sequence). The CDR3 here is CASSLYGRSLEGYEQYF. The CDR3 DNA is TGTGCCAGCAGTTTGTACGGGAGAAGTTTGGAGGGCTACGAGCAGTACTTC.

About this clonotype itself: A much larger clonotype is one base distant, so this may be a read error. The genes are TRBV29-1 and TRBJ2-1; weak D call: TRBD1 (6 bases). Germline values: CDR1 SQVTM, CDR2 ANQGSEA. The CDR3 is made up of 13 amino acids. The CDR3 spells CSAPGHPYNEQSF. CDR3 sequence (DNA): TGCAGCGCTCCGGGACACCCATACAATGAGCAGTCCTTC.

Points on this clonotype: A read error may be the cause here, since a much bigger clone is one base away. The chain links TRBV12-3 or TRBV12-4 to TRBJ2-1; a possible D gene is TRBD2 (6 bases). V was cut by 6 bases and J by 5 bases, with 20 bases left in between. This CDR3 comprises 16 residues. CDR3 protein: CASSPEGREQNNEQFF. In DNA, the CDR3 is TGTGCCAGCAGCCCGGAGGGCCGCGAACAGAACAATGAGCAGTTCTTC.

About this clonotype itself: Here the CDR3 omits its conserved ending phenylalanine or tryptophan, so a read error is the likely source. This chain uses TRBV20-1 with TRBJ2-7, with D uncertain. This CDR3 is built from 13 residues. Trimming took 5 bases from V and 0 from J, leaving 11 bases between them. Germline V gene data show CDR1 as DFQATT and CDR2 as SNEGSKA (reference sequence). CDR3 sequence reads: CSARRGGSYEQYY. The DNA for the CDR3 is TGCAGTGCTCGTCGAGGTGGCTCCTACGAGCAGTACTAC.

This clonotype was counted at least ten times. The chain carries TRBV29-1 and TRBJ2-5, with a tentative D call TRBD2 (7 bases). Looked up from germline, CDR1 is SQVTM and CDR2 is ANQGSEA. Trimming pared 2 bases from V and 3 bases from J, leaving 22 bases between. The CDR3 is 17 residues long. As DNA, the CDR3 is TGCAGCGTTGAAATCGGGGGGCAGTGGGGGGCCGAAGAGACCCAGTACTTC. This encodes CSVEIGGQWGAEETQYF.

A remark on this clonotype: The junction and the germline gene differ at one end; a read error may be behind it. The chain couples TRBV4-1 to TRBJ2-7, with D uncertain. The CDR3 loop spans 12 amino acids. Looked up from germline, CDR1 is MGHRA and CDR2 is YSYEKL. The chain's CDR3 is CARSPGSSGPYF. For the CDR3, the DNA is TGCGCCCGCAGCCCCGGGTCCTCCGGGCCGTACTTC.

The CDR3 bases are TGTGCCAGCAGCCCCGGCAGGGTCTACTCATCGGTACACATTGAGCAGTTCTTC. It encodes CASSPGRVYSSVHIEQFF. The chain employs TRBV6-5 and TRBJ2-1; a possible D gene is TRBD1 (5 bases). V was clipped by 6 bases and J by 9 bases, with 30 bases between them. CDR1 and CDR2 from the germline V gene are MNHEY and SVGAGI. The CDR3 has 18 amino acids.

This clonotype occurred many times. The chain is built from TRBV12-3 or TRBV12-4 and TRBJ2-7; D possibly uses TRBD1 or TRBD2 (5 bases each). The CDR3 is 13 residues long. V was cut by 6 bases and J by 4 bases, with 13 bases left in between. CDR3 in amino acids: CASSLEGTYEQYF. The CDR3, as DNA: TGTGCCAGCAGCTTGGAAGGGACGTACGAGCAGTACTTC.

J is TRBJ2-7 and V is TRBV6-5; perhaps D is TRBD1 or TRBD2 (5 bases each). Germline loops: CDR1 MNHEY, CDR2 SVGAGI. This CDR3 comprises 15 residues. V lost 4 bases and J lost 3, with 16 bases in between. The CDR3 coding sequence is TGTGCCAGCAGTTCTAGCCCGACAGTGAGCTACGAGCAGTACTTC. Translation gives CASSSSPTVSYEQYF.

This clonotype appeared many times. This chain uses TRBV4-1 with TRBJ2-5; D is uncertain. The CDR3 runs 14 residues. V was pared by 1 base and J by 0 bases, with 6 bases between. Germline V gene data show CDR1 as MGHRA and CDR2 as YSYEKL. The CDR3 coding sequence is TGCGCCAGCAGCCAAGTTACAGACCAAGAGACCCAGTACTTC. It encodes CASSQVTDQETQYF.

About this clonotype itself: This may arise from a read error, as a much more abundant clone is one base away. The J gene is TRBJ2-3, the V gene TRBV4-3, with unresolved D. The germline V gene encodes CDR1 LGHNA and CDR2 YSLEER. CDR3 length: 18 amino acids. The CDR3 DNA sequence: TGCGCCAGCAGCCAAGACTCGGCGCCGGCAGTGCAAACAGATACGCAGTGTTTT. Its translation is CASSQDSAPAVQTDTQCF.

In DNA form, the CDR3 reads TGCGCCAGCAGTGCGGGGCAATCCAACACCGGGGAGCTGTTTTTT. Protein: CASSAGQSNTGELFF. The chain employs TRBV10-2 and TRBJ2-2; D possibly matches TRBD1 or TRBD2 (5 bases each). This CDR3 comprises 15 residues. Germline values: CDR1 WSHSY, CDR2 SAAADI. V lost 4 bases and J lost 2, with 11 bases in between.

A note on this clonotype: A much larger clone lies a single base off, so this may be a read error. The rearrangement joins TRBV30 to TRBJ1-1; a weak D match, TRBD1 (5 bases). Per the germline V gene, CDR1 is GTSNPN and CDR2 is SVGIG (reference sequence). V dropped 3 bases and J dropped 10 bases, with 18 bases sitting between them. CDR3 size: 13 residues. CDR3 in DNA: TGTGCCTGGAGCGCTAGACCCGGGGGTCTAGCTTTCTTT. Its translation is CAWSARPGGLAFF. Full variable domain (outside the CDR3, taken from reference TRBV30 and TRBJ1-1): SQTIHQWPATLVQPVGSPLSLECTVEGTSNPNLYWYRQAAGRGLQLLFYSVGIGQISSEVPQNLSASRPQDRQFILSSKKLLLSDSGFYLCAWSARPGGLAFFGQGTRLTVV.

The gene calls are TRBV7-9 and TRBJ1-2, with D possibly TRBD1 on 6 matching bases. V dropped 3 bases and J dropped 4 bases, with 12 bases sitting between them. CDR1 SEHNR and CDR2 FQNEAQ come from the germline V gene (reference sequence). The CDR3 length is 14 residues. The CDR3 region has the DNA TGTGCCAGCAGCTTGGATGGACAGATCTATGGCTACACCTTC. Translation gives CASSLDGQIYGYTF.

This clonotype occurred many times. CDR3 residues: CASSAPTGSWDEQYF. In nucleotides, the CDR3 is TGTGCCAGCAGTGCCCCGACAGGGAGCTGGGACGAGCAGTACTTC. The chain has TRBV6-1 and TRBJ2-7; 7 positions match TRBD1. The CDR3 consists of 15 residues. Germline V gives CDR1 MNHNS, CDR2 SASEGT. V was clipped by 4 bases and J by 5 bases; unmatched bases: 11.

The sample holds many counts of this clonotype. The CDR3 DNA reads as TGTGCCAGTCTTCTTGGACAGGGGCCCTGTAGCACAGATACGCAGTATTTT. It yields the protein CASLLGQGPCSTDTQYF. This rearrangement joins TRBV19 to TRBJ2-3; 9 positions match TRBD1. V was clipped by 8 bases and J by 0 bases; unmatched bases: 12. CDR3 size: 17 residues. Looked up from germline, CDR1 is LNHDA and CDR2 is SQIVND (reference sequence).

On this clonotype: A junction boundary mismatches the germline segment, possibly from a read error. V and J are TRBV7-6 and TRBJ2-7; 7 nucleotides match TRBD1. This CDR3 is 17 amino acids long. Germline V gene sequence: CDR1 SGHVS, CDR2 FNYEAQ. CDR3 nucleotides: TGTACCAGCAGCTTTTCCCCGGAAACGGGACAGAACTACGAGCAGTACTTC. Encoded protein: CTSSFSPETGQNYEQYF. The full variable domain, completed using reference TRBV7-6 and TRBJ2-7, is GAGVSQSPRYKVTKRGQDVALRCDPISGHVSLYWYRQALGQGPEFLTYFNYEAQQDKSGLPNDRFSAERPEGSISTLTIQRTEQRDSAMYRCTSSFSPETGQNYEQYFGPGTRLTVT.

This clonotype was picked up many times. J is TRBJ2-5 and V is TRBV5-1; 9 bases fit TRBD1. This CDR3 spans 13 amino acids. The J segment lost 5 bases and the V segment lost 3 bases, leaving 2 bases of the junction unmatched. The germline gives CDR1 SGHRS, CDR2 YFSETQ. CDR3 protein: CASSSGTGETQYF. CDR3 coding DNA: TGCGCCAGCAGCTCCGGGACAGGGGAGACCCAGTACTTC.

As to this clonotype: At one boundary the junction diverges from the germline segment, which might be a read error. V usage is TRBV14 and J usage is TRBJ2-1; a weak D match, TRBD1 (6 bases). Germline-derived CDR1 and CDR2 are SGHDN and FVKESK. This CDR3 has 17 residues. The CDR3 loop is CAGSQVQGTSSYNEQFF. Here the CDR3 DNA reads TGTGCCGGCAGCCAAGTTCAGGGGACGAGCTCCTACAATGAGCAGTTCTTC.

This clonotype occurred a few times. This rearrangement joins TRBV6-2 or TRBV6-3 to TRBJ2-7; TRBD2 matches at 10 bases. CDR3 length equals 14 residues. CDR1 MNHEY and CDR2 SVGEGT come from the germline V gene. The V and J ends lost 2 bases and 9 bases, in that order; junction bases with no gene match: 7. In DNA form, the CDR3 reads TGTGCCAGCAGTTACGGGCTAGCGGGAGTTCGGCAGTACTTC. Encoded protein: CASSYGLAGVRQYF.

This chain uses TRBV5-6 with TRBJ2-7, with D uncertain. V was trimmed by 4 bases and J by 6 bases, leaving 17 bases between them. Germline CDR1 and CDR2: SGHDT and YYEEEE. This CDR3 comprises 14 residues. CDR3 in amino acids: CASSLSARRREQYF. The CDR3 nucleotides are TGTGCCAGCAGCCTATCGGCCCGCCGTCGCGAGCAGTACTTC.

A remark on this clonotype: This may arise from a read error, as a much more abundant clone is one base away. This CDR3 is missing its conserved last phenylalanine or tryptophan, likely due to a read error. V is TRBV7-9 and J is TRBJ1-1; TRBD1 is a possible D gene (6 bases). Germline V gene data show CDR1 as SEHNR and CDR2 as FQNEAQ (reference sequence). The CDR3 extends over 16 amino acids. Trimming cost V 5 bases and J 1 base, with 17 bases left between them. CDR3 coding DNA: TGTGCCAGCAGCCTTAATCTCCGGACAGAGAACACTGAAGCTTTCTCT. Encoded protein: CASSLNLRTENTEAFS.